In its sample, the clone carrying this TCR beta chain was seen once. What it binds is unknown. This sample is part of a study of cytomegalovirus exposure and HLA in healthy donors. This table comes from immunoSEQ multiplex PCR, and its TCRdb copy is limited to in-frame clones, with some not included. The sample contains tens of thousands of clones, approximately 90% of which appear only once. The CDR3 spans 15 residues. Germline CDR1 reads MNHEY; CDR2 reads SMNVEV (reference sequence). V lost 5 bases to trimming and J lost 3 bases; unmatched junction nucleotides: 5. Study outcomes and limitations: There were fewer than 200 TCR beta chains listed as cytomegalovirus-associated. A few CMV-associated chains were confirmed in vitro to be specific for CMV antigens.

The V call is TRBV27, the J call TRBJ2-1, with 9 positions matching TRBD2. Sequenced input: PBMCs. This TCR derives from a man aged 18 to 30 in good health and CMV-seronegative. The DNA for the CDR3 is TGTGCCAGCAGTAATAGCGGGAGCCACTACAATGAGCAGTTCTTC. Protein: CASSNSGSHYNEQFF.